This TCR beta chain derives from a study of human T cells and chemical hapten exposure. The overall study: An area of 2 cm by roughly 2.2 cm on upper inner arm skin received 2% DPC for sensitization.

The time point: patch test 3, about 24 weeks after DPC sensitization. Treatment defined: therapeutic diphenylcyclopropenone sensitization with weekly scalp DPC. As handled by the study authors: Counting gave a median of 95,638 TCRs per sample, with values ranging from 23,224 to 690,600. TCRdb re-called the RACE reads through MiXCR, storing one row per CDR3 protein. Clone size and V and J calls follow TCRdb, not the original study. The data contain some 90,000 distinct CDR3 sequences, 9.5% to 13% of them seen just once; the ten biggest clones take up 0.85% to 1.2%. Points from the study as a whole: TCRs exceeding a frequency of 1 in 1000 stayed unchanged under DPC sensitization. Expanded TCR counts at PT1 went up together with patch test score, a positive correlation.

In its sample, this clonotype was seen a few times. Its antigen remains unidentified. Germline V gene lookup returns CDR1 DFQATT and CDR2 SNEGSKA (reference sequence). Losses at the gene ends were 1 base for V and 5 bases for J; bases not matched to a gene: 8. The CDR3 consists of 15 residues. This sample comprised whole blood, obtained in connection with sensitization to the hapten diphenylcyclopropenone (DPC). The chain joins TRBV20-1 to TRBJ2-5, with 9 bases matching TRBD1. The receptor's source is a woman in her twenties or thirties with alopecia areata. Some clones in this sample may be carry-over from other donors' samples. The CDR3 nucleotides are TGCAGTGCTAGAGTATTACAGGGGGCCGGGGAGACCCAGTACTTC. Translated: CSARVLQGAGETQYF.